These 20 T cell receptor beta chains were sequenced from one sample in a study of blood T cells in healthy people across ages. It was with a sample-barcoded 5' primer and a J-beta primer mix that a second PCR of about 7 to 12 cycles was run. TCRdb re-called the 5' RACE reads through MiXCR, storing one row per CDR3 protein. The sample includes hundreds of thousands of distinct CDR3 sequences, 29% seen only once; the top ten take approximately 15%. The sequencing sample was made of blood. Receptor source: a woman of 80 years or more in good health.

This clonotype was seen many times. The V call is TRBV4-3, the J call TRBJ1-6, with unresolved D. The V gene lost 0 bases and the J gene lost 5 bases, with 8 bases spanning the gap. Germline V gene sequence: CDR1 LGHNA, CDR2 YSLEER. The CDR3 is made up of 15 amino acids. The CDR3 sequence is CASSQEGPNNSPLHF. DNA for the CDR3: TGCGCCAGCAGCCAAGAGGGCCCCAATAATTCACCCCTCCACTTT.

Regarding this clonotype: Possible read error: a much larger clone is one base away. The CDR3 bases are TGTGCCAGCGGCTTACGTCCCACCGAGAGGGATGAGCAGTTCTTC. Translation: CASGLRPTERDEQFF. The chain carries TRBV7-9 and TRBJ2-1; maybe TRBD2 (5 bases). This CDR3 region has 15 residues. CDR1 is SEHNR, CDR2 FQNEAQ, per germline (reference sequence).

The V gene is TRBV5-1, the J gene TRBJ2-5; 10 nucleotides agree with TRBD2. The germline V gene encodes CDR1 SGHRS and CDR2 YFSETQ. The V and J ends lost 7 bases and 11 bases, in that order; junction bases with no gene match: 23. CDR3 length: 17 residues. The CDR3 sequence is CASLPSGGSGRPNEQYF. In DNA form, the CDR3 reads TGCGCCAGCCTTCCTAGCGGGGGATCCGGTCGCCCCAATGAGCAGTACTTC. The variable domain in full, completed from reference TRBV5-1 and TRBJ2-5, reads KAGVTQTPRYLIKTRGQQVTLSCSPISGHRSVSWYQQTPGQGLQFLFEYFSETQRNKGNFPGRFSGRQFSNSRSEMNVSTLELGDSALYLCASLPSGGSGRPNEQYFGPGTRLLVL.

This clonotype was detected only a few times. The chain carries TRBV6-6 and TRBJ2-2; maybe TRBD1 (6 bases). V shed 7 bases and J shed 3 bases, with 12 bases lying between them. The CDR3 contains 14 residues. Per the germline V gene, CDR1 is MNHNY and CDR2 is SVGAGI (reference sequence). In DNA, the CDR3 is TGTGCCAGCATCGGCAGGGGCGACACCGGGGAGCTGTTTTTT. It encodes CASIGRGDTGELFF.

As regards this clonotype: This could be a read error, since a much larger clone is one nucleotide away. V is TRBV6-1 and J is TRBJ2-3, with D tentatively TRBD1 (5 bases). The CDR3 has 15 amino acids. The V and J ends lost 3 bases and 1 base respectively, with 11 bases between them. Germline V gene lookup returns CDR1 MNHNS and CDR2 SASEGT. The CDR3 DNA follows: TGTGCCAGCAGTGACACGACAGCTGGCACAGATACGCAGTATTTT. Its protein is CASSDTTAGTDTQYF.

Details on this clonotype: This may arise from a read error, as a much more abundant clone is one base away. V and J are TRBV7-8 and TRBJ2-7; D might be TRBD1 or TRBD2, each matching 6 bases. The J call may be mistaken, given a closer DNA end match to TRBJ2-5. The germline CDR1 and CDR2 sequences are SGHVS and FQNEAQ. CDR3 length equals 16 residues. CDR3 amino acids: CASSPNRGGGRETQYF. The CDR3 DNA sequence: TGTGCCAGCAGCCCGAATCGTGGAGGGGGTCGAGAGACCCAGTACTTC.

This clonotype was found many times. This CDR3 is CASSFKETTEAFF. The CDR3 DNA is TGCGCCAGCAGCTTCAAAGAGACTACTGAAGCTTTCTTT. V and J are TRBV5-1 and TRBJ1-1; D is unclear. The germline gives CDR1 SGHRS, CDR2 YFSETQ. CDR3 length equals 13 residues. Deletions cut 2 bases from V and 5 bases from J, with 10 bases between.

As for this clonotype: A much larger clone sits a single nucleotide away, making a read error possible. The V call is TRBV18, the J call TRBJ2-5, with D maybe TRBD2 (6 bases). The end of the DNA aligns better with TRBJ2-7, so the J call may be wrong. Per the germline V gene, CDR1 is KGHSH and CDR2 is LQKENI. The CDR3 length is 13 residues. In DNA, the CDR3 is TGTACCAGCTCACCCTCAGCGGGCTACGAGCAGTACTTC. Its translation is CTSSPSAGYEQYF.

Regarding this clonotype: A read error may explain this, as a much larger clone is one base away. V gene TRBV6-6 combines with J gene TRBJ2-5; the match to TRBD1 covers 8 bases. CDR1 is MNHNY and CDR2 is SVGAGI in the germline V gene (reference sequence). The length of the CDR3 is 14 residues. With V trimmed by 8 bases and J by 9 bases, 14 bases remained unmatched. The CDR3 DNA follows: TGTGCCAGCGGGGGGACAGGTCAATCGGAGGCCCAGTACTTC. This codes for CASGGTGQSEAQYF.

Ten or more counts support this clonotype. The rearrangement uses TRBV27 and TRBJ2-1; 8 bases are a match to TRBD2. This CDR3 has 16 residues. Losses at the gene ends were 5 bases for V and 0 bases for J; bases not matched to a gene: 6. The germline gives CDR1 MNHEY, CDR2 SMNVEV (reference sequence). The CDR3 bases are TGTGCCAGCAGTCAAACTAGCGGTGGCTCCTACAATGAGCAGTTCTTC. It codes for CASSQTSGGSYNEQFF.

V is TRBV6-1 and J is TRBJ1-1, with D perhaps TRBD1 (5 bases). V was trimmed by 0 bases and J by 4 bases, leaving 9 bases between them. Germline V gene data show CDR1 as MNHNS and CDR2 as SASEGT. The CDR3 has 14 amino acids. CDR3 bases: TGTGCCAGCAGTGAAGCTCTAGACAGCACTGAAGCTTTCTTT. It is translated as CASSEALDSTEAFF.

The rearrangement links TRBV18 to TRBJ2-6; D ambiguous. The germline V gene has CDR1 KGHSH and CDR2 LQKENI. This CDR3 spans 15 amino acids. Trimming pared 2 bases from V and 1 base from J, leaving 6 bases between. CDR3 sequence: CASSPSQSGANVLTF. The DNA of the CDR3 is TGTGCCAGCTCACCATCGCAGTCTGGGGCCAACGTCCTGACTTTC.

This clonotype has at least ten counts. CDR3 nucleotide sequence: TGTGCCAGCTCACTAGCGGGACCCCCATCGTACGAGCAGTACTTC. This sequence encodes CASSLAGPPSYEQYF. The gene calls are TRBV18 and TRBJ2-7; 8 bases line up with TRBD2. The CDR3 covers 15 residues. The germline CDR1 and CDR2 sequences are KGHSH and LQKENI. V shed 4 bases and J 4 bases; nucleotides not matched to a gene: 9. The full variable domain, with the rest looked up from reference TRBV18 and TRBJ2-7, is NAGVMQNPRHLVRRRGQEARLRCSPMKGHSHVYWYRQLPEEGLKFMVYLQKENIIDESGMPKERFSAEFPKEGPSILRIQQVVRGDSAAYFCASSLAGPPSYEQYFGPGTRLTVT.

There are many counts of this clonotype. J is TRBJ2-3 and V is TRBV18; 7 bases map to TRBD2. Trimming took 4 bases from V and 6 from J; bases not matched to a gene: 13. The CDR3 spans 16 residues. Looked up from germline, CDR1 is KGHSH and CDR2 is LQKENI. The CDR3 loop is CASSQKSGDVLDTQYF. The CDR3 nucleotides are TGTGCCAGCTCACAAAAGAGCGGGGATGTCCTCGATACGCAGTATTTT.

This clonotype was seen ten or more times. This CDR3 reads CASSSGPYPLYGYTF. CDR3 coding DNA: TGTGCCAGCAGTTCCGGGCCCTATCCCCTTTATGGCTACACCTTC. V and J are TRBV12-3 or TRBV12-4 and TRBJ1-2; D is ambiguous. CDR3 length equals 15 residues. V was trimmed by 4 bases and J by 5 bases, leaving 17 bases between them.

The chain links TRBV6-2 or TRBV6-3 to TRBJ1-2; D is possibly TRBD1 (5 bases). CDR3 length: 11 residues. CDR1 is MNHEY and CDR2 is SVGEGT in the germline V gene. The germline V and J ends were trimmed by 8 bases and 7 bases, with 11 bases remaining between them. CDR3: CASHSGVGYTF. CDR3 nucleotide sequence: TGTGCCAGCCATTCGGGGGTTGGCTACACCTTC.

This clonotype has at least ten counts. The chain is built from TRBV6-2 or TRBV6-3 and TRBJ2-5, with D uncertain. Germline-derived CDR1 and CDR2 are MNHEY and SVGEGT. This CDR3 has 13 residues. Trimming cost V 6 bases and J 4 bases, with 12 bases left between them. CDR3 DNA sequence: TGTGCCAGCAGCCAAAGGTTTTCAGAGACCCAGTACTTC. It is translated as CASSQRFSETQYF.

As for this clonotype: Mismatch with germline at one junction end may stem from a read error. The V and J genes are TRBV20-1 and TRBJ1-3; D unresolved. Germline CDR1 reads DFQATT; CDR2 reads SNEGSKA (reference sequence). The CDR3 loop spans 11 amino acids. The CDR3 bases are TGCAGGGCTAGAGACGGAAACACCATATATTTT. Protein product: CRARDGNTIYF.

In this sample, this clonotype turned up a few times. The chain combines TRBV9 with TRBJ2-1; 9 bases are a match to TRBD2. The J call is doubtful: the DNA matches TRBJ2-7 better. There are 15 residues in the CDR3. Germline V gene data show CDR1 as SGDLS and CDR2 as YYNGEE. The CDR3 nucleotides are TGTGCCAGCAGCGCGCGGGGGGGCTCCTACAATGAGCAGTACTTC. The encoded protein is CASSARGGSYNEQYF.

The chain couples TRBV20-1 to TRBJ2-1; 11 nucleotides line up with TRBD2. Germline values: CDR1 DFQATT, CDR2 SNEGSKA (reference sequence). This CDR3 contains 14 residues. V shed 6 bases, J shed 3 bases, and the junction held 4 bases outside the gene matches. CDR3 amino acids: CSASSGRGYNEQFF. CDR3 nucleotide sequence: TGCAGTGCCAGTAGCGGGAGGGGCTACAATGAGCAGTTCTTC.